The T cell receptor (beta chain) described here comes from a study of CD8 T cells in Susac syndrome. RNA amounts of roughly 0.5 to 1 ug underwent reverse transcription with random hexamers. TCRdb re-called the immunoSEQ multiplex PCR reads through MiXCR, storing one row per CDR3 protein. The sample records 130,000 or so distinct CDR3 sequences, approximately 95% being singletons. Germline CDR1 reads LGHNT; CDR2 reads FRNRAP. The CDR3 is 14 amino acids. V lost 4 bases and J lost 0, with 4 bases in between. This clonotype originated in a human donor with multiple sclerosis. Sequenced material: CD4+ T cells from PBMCs. This sequence joins TRBV12-5 and TRBJ2-6; D is unresolved. The CDR3 sequence: CASGSSSGANVLTF. The CDR3 region has the DNA TGTGCTAGTGGTTCGAGCTCTGGGGCCAACGTCCTGACTTTC.